This T cell receptor (beta chain) was sequenced for a study of CD8 T cells in Susac syndrome. On the study more broadly: Patients with Susac syndrome were therapy-naive, taking corticosteroids, with some also receiving intravenous immunoglobulin, or taking intravenous immunoglobulin alone at the time their blood was drawn. Study-level results: It was acknowledged by the study that relatively few individuals were included in its TCR sequencing and HLA analysis. CD4+ T cell repertoires in Susac syndrome lacked clonal expansion.

The CDR3 extends over 14 amino acids. Germline V gene sequence: CDR1 SGHDT, CDR2 YYEEEE. Deletions cut 0 bases from V and 0 bases from J, with 7 bases between. With random hexamers, roughly 0.45 to 1 ug RNA was reverse transcribed. In TCRdb, the immunoSEQ multiplex PCR reads were re-called with MiXCR into one record per CDR3 protein. In the table there are about 180,000 distinct CDR3 sequences, 90% to 95% of which are singletons. Notes on this clonotype: Antigen: not known.

Sequenced input: CD4+ T cells from PBMCs. The source of this sequence is a human donor with Susac syndrome. This chain connects TRBV5-6 to TRBJ2-7, with D tentatively TRBD1 (5 bases). This chain's CDR3 is CASSLGQSSYEQYF. The CDR3 coding sequence is TGTGCCAGCAGCTTGGGACAGTCCTCCTACGAGCAGTACTTC.